The 18 T cell receptor beta chains below were found in one sample sequenced in a study of cytomegalovirus exposure and HLA in healthy donors. Both 60 Vbeta primers and 13 Jbeta primers went into the PCR. TCRdb keeps only in-frame clones here, not all; method: immunoSEQ multiplex PCR. This repertoire includes approximately 150,000 clones. Sequences were obtained from PBMCs. These receptors were collected from a male donor in good health and CMV-seronegative.

J is TRBJ2-5 and V is TRBV29-1; tentatively, D is TRBD2 (6 bases). Per the germline V gene, CDR1 is SQVTM and CDR2 is ANQGSEA. The CDR3 has 12 residues. Between the trimmed V and J ends, which lost 5 bases and 4 bases, there was a span of 11 bases. CDR3 bases: TGCAGCGTTTCCGCGGGGAGAGAGACCCAGTACTTC. Protein: CSVSAGRETQYF.

The chain couples TRBV5-4 to TRBJ1-2, with 10 bases that match TRBD1. The CDR3 has 16 amino acids. Germline loops: CDR1 SGHNT, CDR2 YYREEE (reference sequence). V was clipped by 3 bases and J by 5 bases; unmatched bases: 10. In nucleotides, the CDR3 is TGTGCCAGCAGCTCGCCGTCCGGGACAGGGGAGTATGGCTACACCTTC. Its translation: CASSSPSGTGEYGYTF.

The V call is TRBV9, the J call TRBJ2-7; D gene ambiguous. V lost 0 bases to trimming and J lost 3 bases, with 7 bases between them. Germline V CDR1 and CDR2: SGDLS, YYNGEE. The CDR3 extends over 13 amino acids. CDR3 coding DNA: TGTGCCAGCAGCGTAGCCCCAATCTACGAGCAGTACTTC. This codes for CASSVAPIYEQYF.

A word on this clone: The junction and the germline gene differ at one end; a read error may be behind it. This chain links TRBV7-7 with TRBJ2-5, with TRBD1 matching 9 bases. Per the germline V gene, CDR1 is SSHAT and CDR2 is FNYEAQ (reference sequence). This CDR3 comprises 16 residues. CDR3 residues: CASSLNSGTGQETQYF. The DNA for the CDR3 is TGTGCTAGCAGCTTAAACTCTGGGACAGGGCAAGAGACCCAGTACTTC. Supplemented by reference TRBV7-7 and TRBJ2-5, the full variable domain reads GAGVSQSPRYKVTKRGQDVTLRCDPISSHATLYWYQQALGQGPEFLTYFNYEAQPDKSGLPSDRFSAERPEGSISTLTIQRTEQRDSAMYRCASSLNSGTGQETQYFGPGTRLLVL.

CDR3 region: CASSFVPYGYTF. Here the CDR3 DNA reads TGTGCCAGCAGCTTCGTCCCCTATGGCTACACCTTC. The J gene is TRBJ1-2, the V gene TRBV7-2; D unresolved. The CDR3 runs to 12 residues. Trimming shortened V by 3 bases and J by 4 bases, and 6 bases separated the two germline ends. CDR1 and CDR2 from the germline V gene are SGHTA and FQGNSA.

This chain connects TRBV28 to TRBJ1-2; D is uncertain. The CDR3 extends over 12 amino acids. Germline V lookup: CDR1 MDHEN, CDR2 SYDVKM. Trimming pared 3 bases from V and 2 bases from J, leaving 4 bases between. The CDR3 here is CASSFGNYGYTF. The CDR3 DNA reads TGTGCCAGCAGTTTCGGGAACTATGGCTACACCTTC.

The chain joins TRBV28 to TRBJ1-5; D may be TRBD1 (6 bases). The CDR3 length is 17 residues. Germline assignment: CDR1 MDHEN and CDR2 SYDVKM. With 5 bases removed from V and 5 bases from J, the gap between germline ends came to 22 bases. The CDR3 bases are TGTGCCAGCAGTAGTCCTCACAGGGTACCCGTCGATCAGCCCCAGCATTTT. Residues: CASSSPHRVPVDQPQHF.

The chain is built from TRBV7-9 and TRBJ2-3; 7 nucleotides line up with TRBD2. The CDR3 spans 14 residues. Germline CDR1 reads SEHNR; CDR2 reads FQNEAQ (reference sequence). V lost 2 bases and J lost 9; bases outside the gene matches: 8. The CDR3 reads CASSLSLTSETQYF. CDR3 DNA: TGTGCCAGCAGCTTATCCCTCACTAGCGAAACGCAGTATTTT.

The genes are TRBV19 and TRBJ1-1, with 7 nucleotides matching TRBD1. The CDR3 covers 14 residues. Germline CDR1 LNHDA, CDR2 SQIVND (reference sequence). V was pared by 3 bases and J by 5 bases, with 6 bases of the junction left unmatched. CDR3 in DNA: TGTGCCAGTAGTATCCTGACAGGGCTGACTGAAGCTTTCTTT. It specifies CASSILTGLTEAFF.

The rearrangement links TRBV19 to TRBJ2-1, with D possibly matching TRBD2 (6 bases). Germline V CDR1 and CDR2: LNHDA, SQIVND (reference sequence). The CDR3 has 15 residues. Trimming cost V 3 bases and J 0 bases, with 9 bases left between them. CDR3: CASSIEDYSYNEQFF. The CDR3 DNA reads as TGTGCCAGTAGTATTGAGGACTACTCCTACAATGAGCAGTTCTTC.

The chain combines TRBV9 with TRBJ2-1, with D possibly being TRBD2 (5 bases). The V gene's germline CDR1 is SGDLS and CDR2 YYNGEE. V dropped 3 bases and J dropped 2 bases, with 15 bases sitting between them. This CDR3 has 16 amino acids. The CDR3 loop is CASSAHSDGAYNEQFF. The CDR3 coding sequence is TGTGCCAGCAGCGCTCATAGCGACGGAGCCTACAATGAGCAGTTCTTC.

The CDR3 DNA reads TGTGCCAGCAGCTTTCAGGGGCCGGGGGAGACCCAGTACTTC. The encoded protein is CASSFQGPGETQYF. The V and J genes are TRBV5-8 and TRBJ2-5; D is perhaps TRBD1 (6 bases). The CDR3 is 14 residues long. Germline CDR1 and CDR2: SGHTS and YDEGEE. The V end was cut by 2 bases, the J end by 5 bases, with 13 bases between.

The CDR3 sequence: CASSPGQGFTGELFF. CDR3 DNA sequence: TGTGCCAGCTCACCGGGACAGGGGTTCACCGGGGAGCTGTTTTTT. This chain uses TRBV18 with TRBJ2-2; 10 bases map to TRBD1. Germline assignment: CDR1 KGHSH and CDR2 LQKENI. V gave up 3 bases and J gave up 4 bases; unmatched junction bases: 2. There are 15 residues in the CDR3.

V is TRBV5-1 and J is TRBJ2-1; 11 bases are a match to TRBD2. Trimming cost V 0 bases and J 3 bases; bases outside gene matches: 2. The CDR3 extends over 16 amino acids. The germline V gene has CDR1 SGHRS and CDR2 YFSETQ. The CDR3: CASSLEGLADYNEQFF. The CDR3 bases are TGCGCCAGCAGCTTGGAGGGACTAGCGGACTACAATGAGCAGTTCTTC.

The chain employs TRBV7-3 and TRBJ2-1, with 7 bases aligning to TRBD2. Losses at the gene ends were 2 bases for V and 4 bases for J; bases not matched to a gene: 5. Germline lookup yields CDR1 SGHTA and CDR2 FQGTGA. The CDR3 is 15 residues long. The CDR3 loop is CASSLGRGIYNEQFF. The DNA for the CDR3 is TGTGCCAGCAGCTTAGGGCGGGGGATTTACAATGAGCAGTTCTTC.

V usage is TRBV29-1 and J usage is TRBJ2-7; D uncertain. CDR3 length: 11 residues. The V end lost 6 bases, the J end lost 1 base, and 7 bases lay between the germline ends. The germline gives CDR1 SQVTM, CDR2 ANQGSEA. The CDR3 coding sequence is TGCAGCGTCATTTTTTCCTACGAGCAGTACTTC. Translated, it gives CSVIFSYEQYF.

The rearrangement uses TRBV14 and TRBJ1-2; D might be TRBD1 (5 bases). This CDR3 comprises 14 residues. Trimming shortened V by 3 bases and J by 3 bases, and 11 bases separated the two germline ends. Germline V gives CDR1 SGHDN, CDR2 FVKESK. CDR3 nucleotides: TGTGCCAGCAGCCAGGGGCAGGGCTACTATGGCTACACCTTC. Residues: CASSQGQGYYGYTF.

The chain has TRBV5-6 and TRBJ1-4, with D possibly TRBD1 on 5 matching bases. The ends were cut back, 3 bases at V and 7 bases at J, with 13 bases in the middle. The CDR3 runs to 14 residues. CDR1 SGHDT and CDR2 YYEEEE come from the germline V gene. As DNA, the CDR3 is TGTGCCAGCAGCTCCCGGGGGTGGAGTGAAAAACTGTTTTTT. Protein: CASSSRGWSEKLFF.